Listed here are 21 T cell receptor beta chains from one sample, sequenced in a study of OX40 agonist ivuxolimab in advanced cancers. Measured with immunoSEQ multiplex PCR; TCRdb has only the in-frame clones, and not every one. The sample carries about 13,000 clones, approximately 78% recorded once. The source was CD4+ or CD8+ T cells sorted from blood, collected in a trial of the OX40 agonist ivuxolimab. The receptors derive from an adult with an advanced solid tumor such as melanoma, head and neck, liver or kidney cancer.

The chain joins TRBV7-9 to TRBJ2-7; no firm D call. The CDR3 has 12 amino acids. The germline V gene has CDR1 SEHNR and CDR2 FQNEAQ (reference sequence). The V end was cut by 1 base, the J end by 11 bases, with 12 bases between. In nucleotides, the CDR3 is TGTGCCAGCAGCTTAGGTCCCCGTGAGGAGTACTTC. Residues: CASSLGPREEYF.

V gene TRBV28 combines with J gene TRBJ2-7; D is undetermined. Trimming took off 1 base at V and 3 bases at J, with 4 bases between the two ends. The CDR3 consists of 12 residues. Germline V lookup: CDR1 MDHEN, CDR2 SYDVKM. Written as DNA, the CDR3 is TGTGCCAGCAGTTTATCCCGCTACGAGCAGTACTTC. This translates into CASSLSRYEQYF.

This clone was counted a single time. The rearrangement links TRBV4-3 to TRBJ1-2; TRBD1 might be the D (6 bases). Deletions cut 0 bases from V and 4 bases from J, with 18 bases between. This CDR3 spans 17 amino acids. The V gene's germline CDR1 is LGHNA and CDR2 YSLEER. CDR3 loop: CASSQDLGDTSVYGYTF. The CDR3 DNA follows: TGCGCCAGCAGCCAAGATCTGGGGGACACTTCCGTCTATGGCTACACCTTC.

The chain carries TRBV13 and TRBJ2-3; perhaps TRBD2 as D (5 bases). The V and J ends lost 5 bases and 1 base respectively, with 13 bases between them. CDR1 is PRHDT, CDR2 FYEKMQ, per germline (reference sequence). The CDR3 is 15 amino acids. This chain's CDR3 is CASSPRVEGTDTQYF. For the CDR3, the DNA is TGTGCCAGCAGCCCTAGGGTGGAGGGCACAGATACGCAGTATTTT.

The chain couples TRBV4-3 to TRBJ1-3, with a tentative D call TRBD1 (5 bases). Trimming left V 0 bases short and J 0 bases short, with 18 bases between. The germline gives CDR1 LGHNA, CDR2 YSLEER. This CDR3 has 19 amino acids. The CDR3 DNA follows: TGCGCCAGCAGCCAAGATGGTATTGGGGAAGGGGTCTCTGGAAACACCATATATTTT. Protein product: CASSQDGIGEGVSGNTIYF.

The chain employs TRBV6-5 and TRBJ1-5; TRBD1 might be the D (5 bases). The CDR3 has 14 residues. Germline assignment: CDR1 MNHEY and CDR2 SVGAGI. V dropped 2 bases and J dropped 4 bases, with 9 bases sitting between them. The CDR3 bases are TGTGCCAGCAGTTACGCGGGACGAAATCAGCCCCAGCATTTT. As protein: CASSYAGRNQPQHF.

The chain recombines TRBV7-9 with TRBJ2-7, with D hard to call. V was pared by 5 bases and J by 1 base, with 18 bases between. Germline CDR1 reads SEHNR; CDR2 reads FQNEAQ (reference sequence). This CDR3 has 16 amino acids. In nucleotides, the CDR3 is TGTGCCAGCAGCCCGGAAATCCAGACACCGTCCTACGAGCAGTACTTC. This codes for CASSPEIQTPSYEQYF.

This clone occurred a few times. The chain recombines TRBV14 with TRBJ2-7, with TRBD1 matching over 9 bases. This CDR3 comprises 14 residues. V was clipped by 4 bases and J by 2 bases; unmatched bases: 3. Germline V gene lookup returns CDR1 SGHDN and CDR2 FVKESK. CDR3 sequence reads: CASSPGQGPYEQYF. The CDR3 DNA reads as TGTGCCAGCAGCCCCGGACAGGGGCCCTACGAGCAGTACTTC.

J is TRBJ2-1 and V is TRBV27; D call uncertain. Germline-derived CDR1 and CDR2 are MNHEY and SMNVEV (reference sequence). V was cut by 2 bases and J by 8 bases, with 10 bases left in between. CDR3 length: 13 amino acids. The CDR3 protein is CASSLLPSHEQFF. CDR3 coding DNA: TGTGCCAGCAGTTTACTTCCCAGCCATGAGCAGTTCTTC.

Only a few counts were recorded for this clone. The DNA of the CDR3 is TGTGCCAGCAGTGGCAGGCTCTACGAGCAGTACTTC. This sequence encodes CASSGRLYEQYF. The chain carries TRBV5-6 and TRBJ2-7; D is unclear. With 5 bases removed from V and 3 bases from J, the gap between germline ends came to 9 bases. The length of the CDR3 is 12 residues. Germline CDR1 SGHDT, CDR2 YYEEEE.

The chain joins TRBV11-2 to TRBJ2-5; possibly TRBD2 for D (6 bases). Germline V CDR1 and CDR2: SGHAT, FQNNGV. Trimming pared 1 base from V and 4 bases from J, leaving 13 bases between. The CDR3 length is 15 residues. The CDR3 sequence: CASSLGLSGPETQYF. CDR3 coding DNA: TGTGCCAGCAGCTTAGGGCTCAGCGGGCCAGAGACCCAGTACTTC.

The CDR3 DNA reads TGTGCCAGCAGCTTCGGACAGGGAAGAAACTACGAGCAGTACTTC. The encoded protein is CASSFGQGRNYEQYF. V is TRBV7-9 and J is TRBJ2-7, with 8 bases identical to TRBD1. J was trimmed by 3 bases and V by 3 bases; bases with no gene match: 7. Germline CDR1 reads SEHNR; CDR2 reads FQNEAQ (reference sequence). This CDR3 region has 15 residues.

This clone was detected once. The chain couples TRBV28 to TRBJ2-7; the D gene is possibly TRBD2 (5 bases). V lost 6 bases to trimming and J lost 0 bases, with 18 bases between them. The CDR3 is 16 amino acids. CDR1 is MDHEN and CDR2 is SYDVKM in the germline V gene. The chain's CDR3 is CASSPHLAASSYEQYF. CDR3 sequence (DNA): TGTGCCAGCAGCCCCCATCTAGCAGCCAGCTCCTACGAGCAGTACTTC. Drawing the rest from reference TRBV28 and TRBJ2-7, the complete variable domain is DVKVTQSSRYLVKRTGEKVFLECVQDMDHENMFWYRQDPGLGLRLIYFSYDVKMKEKGDIPEGYSVSREKKERFSLILESASTNQTSMYLCASSPHLAASSYEQYFGPGTRLTVT.

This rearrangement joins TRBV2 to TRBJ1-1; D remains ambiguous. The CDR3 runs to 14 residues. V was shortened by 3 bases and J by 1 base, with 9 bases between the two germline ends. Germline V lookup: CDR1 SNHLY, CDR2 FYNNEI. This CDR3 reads CASSEFQPNTEAFF. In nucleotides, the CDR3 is TGTGCCAGCAGTGAGTTCCAGCCGAACACTGAAGCTTTCTTT.

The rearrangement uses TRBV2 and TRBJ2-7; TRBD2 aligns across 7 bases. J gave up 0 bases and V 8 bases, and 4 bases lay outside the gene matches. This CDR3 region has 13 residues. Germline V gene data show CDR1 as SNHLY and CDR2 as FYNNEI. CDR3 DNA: TGTGCCAGCCTGGGCGGGAGCTCCTACGAGCAGTACTTC. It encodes CASLGGSSYEQYF.

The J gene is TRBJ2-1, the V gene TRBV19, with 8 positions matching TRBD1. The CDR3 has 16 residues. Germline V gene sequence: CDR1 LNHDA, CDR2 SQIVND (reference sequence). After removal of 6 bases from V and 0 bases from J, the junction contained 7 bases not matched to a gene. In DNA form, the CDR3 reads TGTGCCAGTAGCTTGACAGGGGCGAGCTCCTACAATGAGCAGTTCTTC. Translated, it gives CASSLTGASSYNEQFF. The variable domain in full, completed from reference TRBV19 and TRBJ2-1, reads DGGITQSPKYLFRKEGQNVTLSCEQNLNHDAMYWYRQDPGQGLRLIYYSQIVNDFQKGDIAEGYSVSREKKESFPLTVTSAQKNPTAFYLCASSLTGASSYNEQFFGPGTRLTVL.

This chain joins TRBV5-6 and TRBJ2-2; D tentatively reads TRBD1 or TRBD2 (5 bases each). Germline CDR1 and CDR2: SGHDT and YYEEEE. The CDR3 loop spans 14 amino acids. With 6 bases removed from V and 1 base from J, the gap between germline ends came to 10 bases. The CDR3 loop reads CASTLGGNTGELFF. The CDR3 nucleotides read TGTGCCAGCACCCTTGGGGGGAACACCGGGGAGCTGTTTTTT. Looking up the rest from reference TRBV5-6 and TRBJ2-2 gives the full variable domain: DAGVTQSPTHLIKTRGQQVTLRCSPKSGHDTVSWYQQALGQGPQFIFQYYEEEERQRGNFPDRFSGHQFPNYSSELNVNALLLGDSALYLCASTLGGNTGELFFGEGSRLTVL.

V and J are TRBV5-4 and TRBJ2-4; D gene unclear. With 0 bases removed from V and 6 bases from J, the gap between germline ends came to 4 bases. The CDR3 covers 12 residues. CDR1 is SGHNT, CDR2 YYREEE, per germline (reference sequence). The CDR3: CASSLGGNIQYF. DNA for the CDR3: TGTGCCAGCAGCTTGGGGGGAAACATTCAGTACTTC.

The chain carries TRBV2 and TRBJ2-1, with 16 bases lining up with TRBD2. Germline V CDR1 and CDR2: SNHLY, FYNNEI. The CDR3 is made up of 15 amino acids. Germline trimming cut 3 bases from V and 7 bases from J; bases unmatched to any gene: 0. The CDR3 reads CASSEGLAGGNEQFF. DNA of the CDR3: TGTGCCAGCAGTGAGGGACTAGCGGGGGGGAATGAGCAGTTCTTC.

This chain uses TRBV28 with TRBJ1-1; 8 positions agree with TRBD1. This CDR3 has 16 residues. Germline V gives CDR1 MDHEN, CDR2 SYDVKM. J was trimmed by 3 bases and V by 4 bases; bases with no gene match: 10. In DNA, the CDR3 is TGTGCCAGCAGTTCCCTAAAACAGGGGGGGGACACTGAAGCTTTCTTT. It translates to CASSSLKQGGDTEAFF.

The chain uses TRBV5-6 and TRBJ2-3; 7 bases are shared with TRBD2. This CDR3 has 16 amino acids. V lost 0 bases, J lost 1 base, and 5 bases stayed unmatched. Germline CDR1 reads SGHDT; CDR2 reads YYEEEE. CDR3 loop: CASSLEVAGRTDTQYF. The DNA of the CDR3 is TGTGCCAGCAGCTTGGAAGTAGCGGGCCGCACAGATACGCAGTATTTT.